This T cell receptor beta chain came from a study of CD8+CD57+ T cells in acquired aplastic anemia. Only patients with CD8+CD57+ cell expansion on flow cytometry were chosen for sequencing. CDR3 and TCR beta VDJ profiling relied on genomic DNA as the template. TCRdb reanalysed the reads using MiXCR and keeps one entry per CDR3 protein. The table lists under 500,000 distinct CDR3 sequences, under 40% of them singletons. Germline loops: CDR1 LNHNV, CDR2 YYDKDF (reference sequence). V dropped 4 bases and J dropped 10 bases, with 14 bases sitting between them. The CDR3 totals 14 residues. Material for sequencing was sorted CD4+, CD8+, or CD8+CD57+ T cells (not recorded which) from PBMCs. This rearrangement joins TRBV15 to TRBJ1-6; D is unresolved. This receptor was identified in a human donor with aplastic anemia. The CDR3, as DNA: TGTGCCACCAGCACAGGCGCAGCCCGCTCACCCCTCCACTTT. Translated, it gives CATSTGAARSPLHF.